This record looks at one T cell receptor (beta chain) sequence and its context. Unrecorded immune exposure was likely among donors, who were nominally healthy when sampled. The sample is drawn from a study of cytomegalovirus exposure and HLA in healthy donors. With 60 Vbeta and 13 Jbeta primers, the PCR was carried out. Profiling relied on immunoSEQ multiplex PCR, and the TCRdb table lists in-frame clones only, not all of them. The sample has about 160,000 clones, around 69% seen once. The sequence was obtained from a woman in her 30s in good health and CMV-seronegative. The sequenced material came from PBMCs.

CDR3 DNA sequence: TGTGCCAGCAGCCACTCCTGGGACAGTGGGCCCGGGGAGCTGTTTTTT. Protein: CASSHSWDSGPGELFF. The chain is built from TRBV16 and TRBJ2-2; 7 bases map to TRBD1. Germline lookup yields CDR1 KGHSY and CDR2 FQNENV. The CDR3 extends over 16 amino acids. Trimming removed 3 bases from V and 6 bases from J; junction bases left unmatched: 10.